The source of this T cell receptor beta chain is a study of blood T cell repertoires in COVID-19. The wider study: Researchers got acute and convalescent COVID-19 samples from the United States, Italy and Spain. PBMCs, B-cell-depleted T cells, or T cells were the source of the cDNA or gDNA that made up the material.

Authors' processing steps: Amplified reference gene primers provided the basis for estimating nucleated cell counts. Assay used: immunoSEQ multiplex PCR; TCRdb lists only in-frame clones, some missing. Clone size and V and J calls were adopted from that table, with D and trimming inferred from the DNA. The table has around 120,000 clones, 75% to 90% seen once; the top ten hold less than 40%. Between the trimmed V and J ends, which lost 5 bases and 2 bases, there was a span of 18 bases. The germline V gene encodes CDR1 KGHSH and CDR2 LQKENI. This CDR3 is 17 amino acids long. The chain couples TRBV18 to TRBJ2-2, with D possibly TRBD2 on 5 matching bases. Sequencing input: peripheral blood. The source of this sequence is an elderly woman with acute or convalescent COVID-19. CDR3 region: CASSSGATAFNTGELFF. For the CDR3, the DNA is TGTGCCAGCTCAAGCGGTGCTACAGCTTTTAACACCGGGGAGCTGTTTTTT.